This entry concerns a single TCR beta chain. The antigen remains unidentified. The PCR used 60 Vbeta and 13 Jbeta primers. Profiling relied on immunoSEQ multiplex PCR, and the TCRdb table lists in-frame clones only, not all of them. The sample comprises some 150,000 clones, 75% to 85% of which are singletons, and approximately 2.2% rests with the top ten. These data come from a study of cytomegalovirus exposure and HLA in healthy donors. The overall study: Across under 450 genotyped donors, roughly 85% landed in the Caucasian-associated ancestry cluster. Notes on the study in general: TCR sequences were mostly rare, though some public TCRs occurred in many donors. Using a false discovery rate of 0.05, a later analysis showed that some 16,000 TCR beta sequences were associated with HLA alleles. Later on, a genetic analysis was performed. It linked a missense variant in DCLRE1C with V- and J-gene trimming of TCR beta.

Sequencing used PBMCs. This sequence was found in a woman aged 50 to 60 in good health and CMV-seronegative.

The CDR3 region is CASGPPGGSETQYF. CDR3 nucleotides: TGTGCCAGCGGGCCGCCCGGCGGGTCAGAGACCCAGTACTTC. V is TRBV2 and J is TRBJ2-5, with D possibly being TRBD2 (5 bases). There are 14 residues in the CDR3. CDR1 and CDR2 (germline): SNHLY, FYNNEI. Trimming removed 8 bases from V and 4 bases from J, with 17 bases in between.